The following is a TCR beta chain sequence with its context. The data were taken from a study of blood T cell repertoires in COVID-19. Losses at the gene ends were 7 bases for V and 1 base for J; bases not matched to a gene: 6. The CDR3 contains 15 residues. The V gene's germline CDR1 is LNHDA and CDR2 SQIVND (reference sequence). Repertoires were generated with immunoSEQ multiplex PCR, while TCRdb's copy carries only in-frame clones and drops some. This table has fewer than 200,000 clones, roughly 83% appearing once. This sequence joins TRBV19 and TRBJ1-1; TRBD1 aligns across 10 bases. This TCR was sampled from a woman aged 45-59 years who had recovered from COVID-19. The specimen was PBMCs or T cells enriched from blood (not recorded which). CDR3 bases: TGTGCCAGTACCTGGGACAGGGGAGGGAACACTGAAGCTTTCTTT. It translates to CASTWDRGGNTEAFF.